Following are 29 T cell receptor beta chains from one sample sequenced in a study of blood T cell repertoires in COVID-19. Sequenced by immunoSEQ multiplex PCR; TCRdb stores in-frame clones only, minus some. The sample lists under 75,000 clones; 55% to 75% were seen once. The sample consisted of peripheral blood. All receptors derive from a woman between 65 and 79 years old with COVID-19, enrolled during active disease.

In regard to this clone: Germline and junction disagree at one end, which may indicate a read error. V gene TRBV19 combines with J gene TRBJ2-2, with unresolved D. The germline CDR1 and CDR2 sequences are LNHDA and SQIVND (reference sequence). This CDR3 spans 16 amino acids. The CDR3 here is CASSIGRGTYTGELFF. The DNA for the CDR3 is TGTGCCAGTAGTATAGGTCGCGGAACCTACACCGGAGAGCTGTTTTTT.

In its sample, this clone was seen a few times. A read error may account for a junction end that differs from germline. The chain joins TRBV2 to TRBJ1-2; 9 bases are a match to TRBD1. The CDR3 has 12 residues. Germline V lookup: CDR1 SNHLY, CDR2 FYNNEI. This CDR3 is CASSYGQGTLNF. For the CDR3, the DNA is TGTGCCAGCAGTTACGGACAGGGGACCCTTAACTTC.

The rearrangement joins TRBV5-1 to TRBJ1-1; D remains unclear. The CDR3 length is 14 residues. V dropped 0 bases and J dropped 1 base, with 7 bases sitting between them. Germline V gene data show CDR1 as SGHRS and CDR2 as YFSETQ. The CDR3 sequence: CASSLASGNTEAFF. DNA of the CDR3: TGCGCCAGCAGCTTGGCCTCAGGGAACACTGAAGCTTTCTTT.

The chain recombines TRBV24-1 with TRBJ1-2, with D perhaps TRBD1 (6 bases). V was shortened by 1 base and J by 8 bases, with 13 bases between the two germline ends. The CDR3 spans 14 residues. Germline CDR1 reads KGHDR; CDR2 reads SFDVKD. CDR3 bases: TGTGCCACCAGTGATTTTGGCAGGGGAGGGGGCTACACCTTC. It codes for CATSDFGRGGGYTF.

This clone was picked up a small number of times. CDR3 protein: CASSPSRTGIVQTSSPLHF. The CDR3, as DNA: TGCGCCAGCAGCCCCTCACGGACAGGGATCGTCCAGACGTCTTCACCCCTCCACTTT. The chain combines TRBV5-1 with TRBJ1-6; TRBD1 agrees at 8 bases. The CDR3 is 19 residues long. CDR1 SGHRS and CDR2 YFSETQ come from the germline V gene. The trim removed 4 bases at V and 9 bases at J, leaving 21 bases unmatched.

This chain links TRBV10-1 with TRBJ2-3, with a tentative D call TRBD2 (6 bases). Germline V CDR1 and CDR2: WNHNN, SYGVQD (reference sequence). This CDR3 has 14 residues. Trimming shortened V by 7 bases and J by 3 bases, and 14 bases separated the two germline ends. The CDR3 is CASKPLRGTDTQYF. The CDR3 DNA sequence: TGCGCCAGCAAACCGCTCCGGGGGACAGATACGCAGTATTTT.

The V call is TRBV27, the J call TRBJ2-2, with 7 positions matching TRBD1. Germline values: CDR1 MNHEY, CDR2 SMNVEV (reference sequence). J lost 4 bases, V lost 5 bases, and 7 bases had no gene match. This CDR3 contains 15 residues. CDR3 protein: CASSPDHRGTGELFF. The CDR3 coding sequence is TGTGCCAGCAGTCCAGACCACAGGGGCACCGGGGAGCTGTTTTTT.

This chain's CDR3 is CATSFRRDTEAFF. CDR3 nucleotides: TGTGCCACCAGCTTCAGGCGGGACACTGAAGCTTTCTTT. V usage is TRBV15 and J usage is TRBJ1-1; D gene uncertain. CDR3 size: 13 residues. V lost 5 bases to trimming and J lost 3 bases, with 10 bases between them. In germline, CDR1 is LNHNV, CDR2 YYDKDF (reference sequence). Full variable domain (missing parts from reference TRBV15 and TRBJ1-1): DAMVIQNPRYQVTQFGKPVTLSCSQTLNHNVMYWYQQKSSQAPKLLFHYYDKDFNNEADTPDNFQSRRPNTSFCFLDIRSPGLGDTAMYLCATSFRRDTEAFFGQGTRLTVV.

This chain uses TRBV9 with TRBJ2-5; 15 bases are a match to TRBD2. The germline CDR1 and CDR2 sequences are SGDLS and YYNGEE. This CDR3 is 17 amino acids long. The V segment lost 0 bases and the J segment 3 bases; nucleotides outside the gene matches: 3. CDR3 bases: TGTGCCAGCAGCGTAGGGACTAGCGGGGGGGCCGAAGAGACCCAGTACTTC. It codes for CASSVGTSGGAEETQYF. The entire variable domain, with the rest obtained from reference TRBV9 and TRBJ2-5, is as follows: DSGVTQTPKHLITATGQRVTLRCSPRSGDLSVYWYQQSLDQGLQFLIQYYNGEERAKGNILERFSAQQFPDLHSELNLSSLELGDSALYFCASSVGTSGGAEETQYFGPGTRLLVL.

The CDR3 DNA reads as TGTGCCAGTACACTAGCTCGGTCCACCGGGGAGCTGTTTTTT. As protein: CASTLARSTGELFF. This chain connects TRBV19 to TRBJ2-2; tentatively, D is TRBD2 (6 bases). V was cut by 7 bases and J by 4 bases, with 13 bases left in between. Looked up from germline, CDR1 is LNHDA and CDR2 is SQIVND (reference sequence). This CDR3 comprises 14 residues.

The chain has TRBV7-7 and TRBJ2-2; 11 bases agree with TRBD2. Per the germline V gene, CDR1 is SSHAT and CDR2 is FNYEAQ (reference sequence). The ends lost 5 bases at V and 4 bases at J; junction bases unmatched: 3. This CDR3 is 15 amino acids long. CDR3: CASSPGLAATGELFF. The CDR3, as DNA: TGTGCCAGCAGCCCGGGACTAGCGGCCACCGGGGAGCTGTTTTTT.

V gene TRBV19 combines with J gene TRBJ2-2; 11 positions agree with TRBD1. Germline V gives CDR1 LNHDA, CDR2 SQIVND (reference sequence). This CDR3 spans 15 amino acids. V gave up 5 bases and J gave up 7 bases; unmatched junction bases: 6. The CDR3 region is CASSSDRGRIGELFF. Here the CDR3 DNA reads TGTGCCAGTAGTTCGGACAGGGGGCGCATCGGGGAGCTGTTTTTT.

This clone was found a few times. CDR3 bases: TGTGCCAGCAGCTACGGGGCGGGGGTTACCACAGATACGCAGTATTTT. This gives the protein CASSYGAGVTTDTQYF. V and J are TRBV7-9 and TRBJ2-3; TRBD2 matches at 7 bases. The junction had 9 bases not matched to a gene; V was cut back by 4 bases and J by 2 bases. The CDR3 totals 16 residues. Germline V lookup: CDR1 SEHNR, CDR2 FQNEAQ (reference sequence).

This CDR3 reads CASSSGTGVTEAFF. CDR3 sequence (DNA): TGTGCCAGCAGCTCCGGGACAGGGGTAACTGAAGCTTTCTTT. J is TRBJ1-1 and V is TRBV2; 10 nucleotides agree with TRBD1. The length of the CDR3 is 14 residues. Germline V gene lookup returns CDR1 SNHLY and CDR2 FYNNEI. Germline trimming cut 6 bases from V and 5 bases from J; bases unmatched to any gene: 6.

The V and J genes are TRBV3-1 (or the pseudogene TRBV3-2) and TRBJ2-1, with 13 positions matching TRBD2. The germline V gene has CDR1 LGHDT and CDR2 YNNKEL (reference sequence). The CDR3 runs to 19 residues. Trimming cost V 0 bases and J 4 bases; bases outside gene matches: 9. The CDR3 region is CASSQETSGGQGFYNEQFF. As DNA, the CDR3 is TGTGCCAGCAGCCAAGAGACTAGCGGGGGGCAGGGGTTTTACAATGAGCAGTTCTTC.

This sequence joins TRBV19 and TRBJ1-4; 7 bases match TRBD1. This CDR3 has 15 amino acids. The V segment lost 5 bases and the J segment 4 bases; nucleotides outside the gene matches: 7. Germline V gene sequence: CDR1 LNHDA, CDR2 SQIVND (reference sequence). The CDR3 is CASSRGGLVNEKLFF. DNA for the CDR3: TGTGCCAGTAGTCGAGGGGGCCTCGTTAATGAAAAACTGTTTTTT.

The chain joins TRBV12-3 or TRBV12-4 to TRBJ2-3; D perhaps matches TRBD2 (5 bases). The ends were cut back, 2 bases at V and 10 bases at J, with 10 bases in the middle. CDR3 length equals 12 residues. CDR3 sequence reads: CASSLPERAQYF. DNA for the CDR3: TGTGCCAGCAGTTTACCCGAGAGGGCGCAGTATTTT.

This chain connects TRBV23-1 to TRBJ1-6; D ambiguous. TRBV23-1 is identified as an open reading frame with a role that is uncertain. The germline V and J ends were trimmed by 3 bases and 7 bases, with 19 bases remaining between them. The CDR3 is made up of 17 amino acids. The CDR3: CASSHPGPFRRNSPLHF. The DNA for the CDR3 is TGCGCCAGCAGTCATCCCGGCCCGTTTAGGCGGAATTCACCCCTCCACTTT.

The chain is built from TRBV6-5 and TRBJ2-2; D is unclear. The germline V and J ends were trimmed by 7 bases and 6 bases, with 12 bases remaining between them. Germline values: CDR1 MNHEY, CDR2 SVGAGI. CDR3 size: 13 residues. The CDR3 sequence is CASKISSSGELFF. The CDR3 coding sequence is TGTGCCAGCAAAATTAGTAGCTCCGGGGAGCTGTTTTTT.

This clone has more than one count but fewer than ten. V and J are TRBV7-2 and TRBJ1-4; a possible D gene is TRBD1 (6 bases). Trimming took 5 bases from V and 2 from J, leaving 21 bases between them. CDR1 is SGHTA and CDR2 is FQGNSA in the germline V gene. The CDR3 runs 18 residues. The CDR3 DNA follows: TGTGCCAGCAGCGCCCGCGGGGGGGGCGTTGTGACTAATGAAAAACTGTTTTTT. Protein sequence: CASSARGGGVVTNEKLFF.

CDR3 sequence (DNA): TGTGCCAGTAGACCGGACAGGGAGTATGGCTACACCTTC. This encodes CASRPDREYGYTF. This chain connects TRBV19 to TRBJ1-2; TRBD1 agrees at 8 bases. The CDR3 runs to 13 residues. V dropped 6 bases and J dropped 5; count of bases not matched to a gene: 5. Germline V gene lookup returns CDR1 LNHDA and CDR2 SQIVND (reference sequence). Using reference TRBV19 and TRBJ1-2 for the parts outside the CDR3, the full variable domain is DGGITQSPKYLFRKEGQNVTLSCEQNLNHDAMYWYRQDPGQGLRLIYYSQIVNDFQKGDIAEGYSVSREKKESFPLTVTSAQKNPTAFYLCASRPDREYGYTFGSGTRLTVV.

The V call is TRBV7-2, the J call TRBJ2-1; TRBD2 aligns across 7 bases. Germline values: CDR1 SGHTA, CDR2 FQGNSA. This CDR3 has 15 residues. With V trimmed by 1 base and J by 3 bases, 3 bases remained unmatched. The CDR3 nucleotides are TGTGCCAGCAGCTTAGTGGCTAGCGGCTACAATGAGCAGTTCTTC. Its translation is CASSLVASGYNEQFF.

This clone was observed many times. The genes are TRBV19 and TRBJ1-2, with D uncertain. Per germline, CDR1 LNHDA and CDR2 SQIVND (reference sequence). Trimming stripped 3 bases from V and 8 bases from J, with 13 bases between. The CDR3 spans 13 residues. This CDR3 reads CASSIGLVKGYTF. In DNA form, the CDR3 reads TGTGCCAGTAGTATCGGACTGGTGAAGGGCTACACCTTC.

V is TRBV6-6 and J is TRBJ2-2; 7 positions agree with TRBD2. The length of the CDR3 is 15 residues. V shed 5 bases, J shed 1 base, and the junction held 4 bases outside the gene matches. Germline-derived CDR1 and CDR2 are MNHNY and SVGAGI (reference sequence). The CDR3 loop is CASSMASGNTGELFF. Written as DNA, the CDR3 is TGTGCCAGCAGTATGGCTAGCGGGAACACCGGGGAGCTGTTTTTT.

The CDR3 coding sequence is TGTGCCAGTGGAGGTTACCCCTACAATGAGCAGTTCTTC. Its translation: CASGGYPYNEQFF. The chain joins TRBV19 to TRBJ2-1; D is perhaps TRBD2 (5 bases). Germline loops: CDR1 LNHDA, CDR2 SQIVND (reference sequence). The CDR3 contains 13 residues. V was cut by 8 bases and J by 2 bases, with 10 bases left in between.

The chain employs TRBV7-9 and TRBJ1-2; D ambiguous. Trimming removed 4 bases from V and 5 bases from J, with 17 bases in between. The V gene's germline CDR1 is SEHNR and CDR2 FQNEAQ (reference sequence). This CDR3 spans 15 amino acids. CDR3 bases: TGTGCCAGCAGCTCCCCCGGAGCCAGAGGGTATGGCTACACCTTC. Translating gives CASSSPGARGYGYTF. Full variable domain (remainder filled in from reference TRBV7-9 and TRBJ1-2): DTGVSQNPRHKITKRGQNVTFRCDPISEHNRLYWYRQTLGQGPEFLTYFQNEAQLEKSRLLSDRFSAERPKGSFSTLEIQRTEQGDSAMYLCASSSPGARGYGYTFGSGTRLTVV.

CDR3 amino acids: CASSPGQINYGYTF. The CDR3 DNA reads as TGCGCCAGCAGCCCGGGACAGATTAACTATGGCTACACCTTC. V is TRBV4-3 and J is TRBJ1-2; 7 positions agree with TRBD1. Per germline, CDR1 LGHNA and CDR2 YSLEER. V lost 4 bases to trimming and J lost 1 base; unmatched junction nucleotides: 3. The length of the CDR3 is 14 residues.

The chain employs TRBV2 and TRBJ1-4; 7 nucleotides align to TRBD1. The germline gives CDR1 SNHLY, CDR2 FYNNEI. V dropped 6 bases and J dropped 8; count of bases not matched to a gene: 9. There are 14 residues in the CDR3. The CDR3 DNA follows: TGTGCCAGCAGATCTACAGGGGTTGGCGAAAAACTGTTTTTT. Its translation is CASRSTGVGEKLFF.

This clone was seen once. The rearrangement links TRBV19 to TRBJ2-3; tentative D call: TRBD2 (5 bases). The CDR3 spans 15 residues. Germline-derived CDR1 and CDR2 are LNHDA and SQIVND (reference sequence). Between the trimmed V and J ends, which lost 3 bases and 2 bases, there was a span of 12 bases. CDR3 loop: CASSISGWVTDTQYF. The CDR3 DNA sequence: TGTGCCAGTAGTATTTCGGGGTGGGTCACAGATACGCAGTATTTT.